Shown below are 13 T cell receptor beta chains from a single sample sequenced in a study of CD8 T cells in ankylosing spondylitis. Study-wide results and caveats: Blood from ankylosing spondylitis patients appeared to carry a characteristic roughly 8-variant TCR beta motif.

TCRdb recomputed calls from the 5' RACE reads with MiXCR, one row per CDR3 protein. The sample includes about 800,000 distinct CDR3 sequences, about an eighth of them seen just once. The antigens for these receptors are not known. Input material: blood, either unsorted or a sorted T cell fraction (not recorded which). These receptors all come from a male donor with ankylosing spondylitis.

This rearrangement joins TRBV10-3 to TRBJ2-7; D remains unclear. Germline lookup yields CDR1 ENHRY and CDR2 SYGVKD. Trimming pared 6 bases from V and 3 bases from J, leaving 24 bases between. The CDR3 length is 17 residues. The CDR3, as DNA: TGTGCCATCAGCGACTCGACGGTAGGGTTTTGGGGCTACGAGCAGTACTTC. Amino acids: CAISDSTVGFWGYEQYF.

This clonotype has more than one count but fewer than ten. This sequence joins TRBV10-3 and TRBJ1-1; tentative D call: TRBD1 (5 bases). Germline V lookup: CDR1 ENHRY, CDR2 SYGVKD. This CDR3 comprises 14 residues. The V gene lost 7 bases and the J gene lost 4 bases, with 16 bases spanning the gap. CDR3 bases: TGTGCCATCACCGCGGGGCTCGGGGCCACTGAAGCTTTCTTT. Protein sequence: CAITAGLGATEAFF.

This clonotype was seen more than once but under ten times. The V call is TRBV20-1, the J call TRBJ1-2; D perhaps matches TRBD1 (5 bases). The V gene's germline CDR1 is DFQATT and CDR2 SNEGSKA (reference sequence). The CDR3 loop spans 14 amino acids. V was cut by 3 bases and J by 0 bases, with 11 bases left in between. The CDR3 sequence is CSASPGTTNYGYTF. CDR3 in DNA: TGCAGTGCTAGTCCAGGGACTACTAACTATGGCTACACCTTC.

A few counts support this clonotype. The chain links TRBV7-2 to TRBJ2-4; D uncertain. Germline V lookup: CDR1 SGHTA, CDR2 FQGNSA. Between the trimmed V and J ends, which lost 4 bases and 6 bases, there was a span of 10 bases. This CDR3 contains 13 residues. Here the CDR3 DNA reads TGTGCCAGCAGCTCTACACTACCAAACATTCAGTACTTC. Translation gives CASSSTLPNIQYF.

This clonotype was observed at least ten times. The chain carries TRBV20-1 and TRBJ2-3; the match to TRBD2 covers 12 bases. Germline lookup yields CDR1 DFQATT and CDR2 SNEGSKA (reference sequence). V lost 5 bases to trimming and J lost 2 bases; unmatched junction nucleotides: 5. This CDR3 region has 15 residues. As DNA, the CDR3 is TGCAGTGCTCATCGGACTAGCGGGGACACAGATACGCAGTATTTT. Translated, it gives CSAHRTSGDTDTQYF.

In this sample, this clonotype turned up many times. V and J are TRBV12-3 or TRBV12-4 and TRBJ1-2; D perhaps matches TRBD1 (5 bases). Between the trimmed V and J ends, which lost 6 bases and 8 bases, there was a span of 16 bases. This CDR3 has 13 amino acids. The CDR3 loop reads CASSLRVGRGYTF. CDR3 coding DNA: TGTGCCAGCAGCCTCAGGGTAGGGAGGGGCTACACCTTC.

CDR3 nucleotide sequence: TGTGCCAGCAGTCCCCGGGACCGGTATGGCTACACCTTC. Translating it yields CASSPRDRYGYTF. V is TRBV28 and J is TRBJ1-2, with D perhaps matching TRBD1 (5 bases). Germline values: CDR1 MDHEN, CDR2 SYDVKM. With 5 bases removed from V and 5 bases from J, the gap between germline ends came to 12 bases. The length of the CDR3 is 13 residues.

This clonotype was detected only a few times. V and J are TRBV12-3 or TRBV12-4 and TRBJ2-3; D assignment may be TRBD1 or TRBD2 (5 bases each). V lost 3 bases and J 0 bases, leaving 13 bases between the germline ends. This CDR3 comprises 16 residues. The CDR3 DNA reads TGTGCCAGCAGTTTCGGGGCCGACGGAAGCACAGATACGCAGTATTTT. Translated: CASSFGADGSTDTQYF.

The CDR3 spells CASSSRARQGAHNEQFF. CDR3 DNA: TGTGCCAGCAGCTCTAGGGCCAGGCAGGGGGCCCACAATGAGCAGTTCTTC. The chain joins TRBV13 to TRBJ2-1, with 8 bases identical to TRBD1. Trimming at V came to 4 bases and at J to 5 bases, leaving 13 bases not matched to a gene. This CDR3 is 17 amino acids long. Germline V gene sequence: CDR1 PRHDT, CDR2 FYEKMQ (reference sequence).

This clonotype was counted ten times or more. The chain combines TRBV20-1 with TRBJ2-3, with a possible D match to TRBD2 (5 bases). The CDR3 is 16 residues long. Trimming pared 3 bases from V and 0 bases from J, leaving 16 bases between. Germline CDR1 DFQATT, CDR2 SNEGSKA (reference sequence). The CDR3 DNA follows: TGCAGTGCTAGTCGGGTCGGGATCACTAGCACAGATACGCAGTATTTT. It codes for CSASRVGITSTDTQYF.

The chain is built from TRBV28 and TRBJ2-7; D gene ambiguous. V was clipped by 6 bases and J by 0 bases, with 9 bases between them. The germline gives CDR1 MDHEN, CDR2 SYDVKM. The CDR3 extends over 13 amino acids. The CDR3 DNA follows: TGTGCCAGCAGCCCTGCAAGCTCCTACGAGCAGTACTTC. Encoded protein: CASSPASSYEQYF.

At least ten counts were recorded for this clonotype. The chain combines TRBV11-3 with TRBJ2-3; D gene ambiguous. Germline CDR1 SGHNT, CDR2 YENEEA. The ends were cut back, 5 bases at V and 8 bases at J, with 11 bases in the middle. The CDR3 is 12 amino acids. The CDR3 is CASSQALGTQYF. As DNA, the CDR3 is TGTGCCAGCAGCCAGGCGTTGGGTACGCAGTATTTT.

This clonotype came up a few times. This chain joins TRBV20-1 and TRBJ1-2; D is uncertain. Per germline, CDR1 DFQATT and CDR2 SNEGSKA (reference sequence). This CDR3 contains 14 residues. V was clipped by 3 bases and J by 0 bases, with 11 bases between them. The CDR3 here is CSASSVRANYGYTF. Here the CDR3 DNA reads TGCAGTGCTAGCTCAGTGCGAGCTAACTATGGCTACACCTTC.